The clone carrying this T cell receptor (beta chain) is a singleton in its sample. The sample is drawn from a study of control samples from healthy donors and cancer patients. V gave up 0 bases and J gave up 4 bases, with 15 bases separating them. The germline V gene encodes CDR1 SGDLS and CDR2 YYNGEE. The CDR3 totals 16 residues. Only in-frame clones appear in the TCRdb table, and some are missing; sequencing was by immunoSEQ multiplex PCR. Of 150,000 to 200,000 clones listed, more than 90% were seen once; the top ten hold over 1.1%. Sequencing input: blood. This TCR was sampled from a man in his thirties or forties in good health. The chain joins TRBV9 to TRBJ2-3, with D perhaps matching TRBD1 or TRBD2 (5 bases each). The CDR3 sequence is CASSVGGGAGPDTQYF. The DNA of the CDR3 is TGTGCCAGCAGCGTAGGCGGTGGGGCGGGTCCAGATACGCAGTATTTT.